Below, one T cell receptor beta chain is given with its context. Its antigen is still unknown. This sample is part of a study of siplizumab effects on memory and regulatory T cells. Study outcomes and limitations: Naive T cells appeared more diverse than memory cells and seemed to be major alloresponse contributors.

The V gene end was trimmed by 10 bases and the J gene end by 0 bases; junction bases not matched to a gene: 6. In germline, CDR1 is SGHAT, CDR2 FQNNGV. CDR3 length: 16 residues. Profiling relied on immunoSEQ multiplex PCR, and the TCRdb table lists in-frame clones only, not all of them. The repertoire has approximately 120,000 clones, 90% to 95% of them found once; the top ten carry approximately 0.73%. This clonotype was sampled from a human donor in good health. V and J are TRBV11-2 and TRBJ2-3; 14 nucleotides line up with TRBD2. The specimen was Tregs sorted from blood. The CDR3, as DNA: TGTGCCACCGGGACTAGCGGGAGTGTGAGCACAGATACGCAGTATTTT. Translating gives CATGTSGSVSTDTQYF.